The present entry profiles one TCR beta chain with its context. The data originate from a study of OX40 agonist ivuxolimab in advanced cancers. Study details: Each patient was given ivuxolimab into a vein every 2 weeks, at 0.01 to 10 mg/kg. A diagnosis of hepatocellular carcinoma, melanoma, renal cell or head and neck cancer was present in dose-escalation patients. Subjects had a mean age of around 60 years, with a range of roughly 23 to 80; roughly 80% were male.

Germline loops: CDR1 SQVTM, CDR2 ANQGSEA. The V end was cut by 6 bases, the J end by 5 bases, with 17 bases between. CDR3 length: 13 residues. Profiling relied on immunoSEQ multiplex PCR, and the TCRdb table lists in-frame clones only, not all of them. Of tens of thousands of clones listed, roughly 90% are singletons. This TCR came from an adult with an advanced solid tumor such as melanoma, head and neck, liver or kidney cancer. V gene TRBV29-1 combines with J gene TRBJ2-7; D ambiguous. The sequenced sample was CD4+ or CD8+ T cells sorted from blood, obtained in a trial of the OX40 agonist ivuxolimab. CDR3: CSVANGGRHEQYF. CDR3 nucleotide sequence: TGCAGCGTAGCGAACGGTGGAAGGCACGAGCAGTACTTC.